This is a list of T cell receptor beta chains from one sample in a study of cytomegalovirus exposure and HLA in healthy donors. The method was immunoSEQ multiplex PCR; TCRdb's version includes in-frame clones alone and lacks a portion of them. The repertoire includes roughly 190,000 clones, nearly 80% of them detected once, and approximately 2.6% sits in the top ten. The sequenced material came from PBMCs. The origin of the receptors is a female donor in good health and CMV-seronegative. Both conserved end residues are part of each CDR3. The D gene is left open where the match is weak. Rows give clone size only sometimes, using once, few, many, or a class for an expanded clone.

d_call j_call clone_size v_call cdr3_nt cdr3_aa
TRBD1 TRBJ1-1 . TRBV19 TGTGCCAGTAGTATCGGGGCCGGGACAGTGTTGGCTTTCTTT CASSIGAGTVLAFF
. TRBJ1-1 . TRBV7-9 TGTGCCAGCAGCTTATTCGAGGGTTCTGAAGCTTTCTTT CASSLFEGSEAFF
TRBD1 TRBJ2-7 . TRBV2 TGTGCCAGCAGTGGCAGGGCGGACAGGGTCCTCTACGAGCAGTACTTC CASSGRADRVLYEQYF
TRBD2 TRBJ2-7 . TRBV6-1 TGTGCCAGCACTCCCGGGAGGGCCCCCGACGAGCAGTACTTC CASTPGRAPDEQYF
. TRBJ2-3 once TRBV11-3 TGTGCCAGCAGCTTAGGAGGGAGCACAGATACGCAGTATTTT CASSLGGSTDTQYF
TRBD1 TRBJ2-7 . TRBV4-3 TGCGCCAGCAGCGTGGACAGGGCTTACGAGCAGTACTTC CASSVDRAYEQYF
TRBD2 TRBJ2-5 once TRBV9 TGTGCCAGCAGCGTAGGGACTAGCGGGGGGCCGGAGACCCAGTACTTC CASSVGTSGGPETQYF
. TRBJ1-1 . TRBV6-1 TGTGCCAGCAGCGAAGGGGGGAGGTTGAACACTGAAGCTTTCTTT CASSEGGRLNTEAFF
TRBD2 TRBJ2-1 once TRBV28 TGTGCCAGCAGCCCGGGGAGCGGGAGATATGAGTTCTTC CASSPGSGRYEFF
TRBD1 TRBJ1-2 . TRBV29-1 TGCAGCGTCGAACGGAAGGGGGCGGGTGGCTACACCTTC CSVERKGAGGYTF
. TRBJ1-5 . TRBV2 TGTGCCAGCAGCGCGTGGGGGCAGAGAAATCAGCCCCAGCATTTT CASSAWGQRNQPQHF
. TRBJ1-1 . TRBV19 TGTGCCAGTAGTGCCGGGGAGGAAGCTTTCTTT CASSAGEEAFF
TRBD1 TRBJ1-5 once TRBV11-2 TGTGCCAGCAGCTTTGGGACAGGGTCGGGCCAGCCCCAGCATTTT CASSFGTGSGQPQHF
. TRBJ2-7 . TRBV6-5 TGTGCCAGCAGTTCGATACAGGGCTACGAGCAGTACTTC CASSSIQGYEQYF
. TRBJ2-3 . TRBV7-3 TGTGCCAGCAGCTTAACGGGCTTTTCAGATACGCAGTATTTT CASSLTGFSDTQYF
TRBD1 TRBJ1-2 . TRBV29-1 TGCAGCGGAGGACAGGGAGAAGGGGGCTACACCTTC CSGGQGEGGYTF
TRBD2 TRBJ2-2 . TRBV11-1 TGTGCCAGCAGCATGAGGACTAGCGCCATCCTAAACACCGGGGAGCTGTTTTTT CASSMRTSAILNTGELFF
TRBD1 TRBJ2-5 . TRBV19 TGTGCCAGTAGTACGCGCAGGGGGCTAGAGACCCAGTACTTC CASSTRRGLETQYF
. TRBJ2-2 . TRBV5-1 TGCGCCAGCAGCTTGGCCGGGACACCCAACACCGGGGAGCTGTTTTTT CASSLAGTPNTGELFF
. TRBJ2-1 few TRBV28 TGTGCCAGCACCCCCTGGAGGGGGCGGTCCTACAATGAGCAGTTCTTC CASTPWRGRSYNEQFF
TRBD2 TRBJ2-3 . TRBV5-8 TGTGCCAGCAGCAGAAGACTAGCGGGGGGCACAGATACGCAGTATTTT CASSRRLAGGTDTQYF
. TRBJ2-7 . TRBV6-1 TGTGCCAGCAGTGAGGCAGATACCTACGAGCAGTACTTC CASSEADTYEQYF
TRBD1 TRBJ2-5 . TRBV19 TGTGCCAGTAGTAGGGGACAGGGGGCTTCAGAGACCCAGTACTTC CASSRGQGASETQYF
. TRBJ1-5 . TRBV19 TGTGCCAGTAGTATATCAGGGGGCAATCAGCCCCAGCATTTT CASSISGGNQPQHF
. TRBJ2-7 . TRBV27 TGTGCCAGCAGTCTGCACTTTAGCGGAGCGTACGAGCAGTACTTC CASSLHFSGAYEQYF
TRBD1 TRBJ1-2 medium-sized TRBV11-2 TGTGCCAGCAGCTTGGGGACAGCATATGGCTACACCTTC CASSLGTAYGYTF
TRBD1 TRBJ1-1 . TRBV12-5 TGTGCTAGTGGTCTAGTGGGACAGGGGGCGAACACTGAAGCTTTCTTT CASGLVGQGANTEAFF
. TRBJ2-7 . TRBV4-1 TGCGCCAGCAGCCAATTACGGGGGTCCTACGAGCAGTACTTC CASSQLRGSYEQYF
TRBD1 TRBJ1-1 . TRBV2 TGTGCCAGCAGTGAACAGCAGGGGGCGTTAGGGAACACTGAAGCTTTCTTT CASSEQQGALGNTEAFF
TRBD2 TRBJ2-3 . TRBV30 TGTGCCTGGAGTGTAGGCGGGAGGGCTTACACAGATACGCAGTATTTT CAWSVGGRAYTDTQYF
. TRBJ2-7 . TRBV5-1 TGCGCCAGCCGTTTACAGTCCTACGAGCAGTACTTC CASRLQSYEQYF
TRBD2 TRBJ2-7 . TRBV7-8 TGTGCCAGCAGCTTAGCGCTCGGGACTAGGGCCTACGAGCAGTACTTC CASSLALGTRAYEQYF
. TRBJ2-3 . TRBV4-2 TGTGCCAGCAGCCAAGCCGGCGGATGGGCAGATACGCAGTATTTT CASSQAGGWADTQYF
. TRBJ2-3 few TRBV2 TGTGCCAGCAGTTACACAGATACGCAGTATTTT CASSYTDTQYF
TRBD2 TRBJ2-3 . TRBV9 TGTGCCAGCAGCAAGGGACTAGCGGGAGGGCCAGATACGCAGTATTTT CASSKGLAGGPDTQYF
. TRBJ2-2 . TRBV5-1 TGCGCCAGCAGCTCCGGCCTAGGGGATACCGGGGAGCTGTTTTTT CASSSGLGDTGELFF
TRBD1 TRBJ2-7 . TRBV9 TGTGCCAGCAGCGATGGACAGGACCACTACGAGCAGTACTTC CASSDGQDHYEQYF
. TRBJ2-1 . TRBV27 TGTGCCAGCAGTCCCCAGGGCTCCTACAATGAGCAGTTCTTC CASSPQGSYNEQFF
. TRBJ2-5 . TRBV6-6 TGTGCCACGTGGACAGTCCGAATCGAGACCCAGTACTTC CATWTVRIETQYF
TRBD2 TRBJ2-3 . TRBV7-9 TGTGCCAGCAGCTTAGGGGGGACTATCACAGATACGCAGTATTTT CASSLGGTITDTQYF